These 18 T cell receptor beta chains were all obtained from the same sample, sequenced in a study of cytotoxic CD8 clonotypes in ibrutinib-treated CLL. Sequencing used immunoSEQ multiplex PCR; TCRdb keeps in-frame clones, though not all of them. The repertoire holds hundreds of thousands of clones, with about four fifths as singletons. The source was PBMCs, collected after 12 months of ibrutinib treatment. Receptors originate from a human donor with chronic lymphocytic leukemia.

The chain is built from TRBV10-3 and TRBJ1-3, with D maybe TRBD1 (5 bases). The length of the CDR3 is 14 residues. Looked up from germline, CDR1 is ENHRY and CDR2 is SYGVKD. Trimming cost V 3 bases and J 2 bases, with 8 bases left between them. In nucleotides, the CDR3 is TGTGCCATCAGTGACGGCAGGGCTGGAAACACCATATATTTT. Encoded protein: CAISDGRAGNTIYF.

The V and J genes are TRBV4-1 and TRBJ2-7; TRBD1 aligns across 10 bases. J lost 7 bases, V lost 0 bases, and 9 bases had no gene match. Germline lookup yields CDR1 MGHRA and CDR2 YSYEKL. This CDR3 has 16 residues. The CDR3 coding sequence is TGCGCCAGCAGCCAAGATAGGGAGACAGGGGGCTGGGAGCAGTACTTC. It yields the protein CASSQDRETGGWEQYF.

This clone showed up just once. The J gene is TRBJ2-7, the V gene TRBV6-1, with D tentatively TRBD1 (5 bases). Germline CDR1 and CDR2: MNHNS and SASEGT. The CDR3 extends over 12 amino acids. The V end lost 5 bases, the J end lost 5 bases, and 10 bases lay between the germline ends. CDR3 region: CASSLGHNEQYF. The DNA of the CDR3 is TGTGCCAGCAGTTTAGGACACAACGAGCAGTACTTC.

The J gene is TRBJ2-1, the V gene TRBV6-6; maybe TRBD2 (7 bases). This CDR3 is built from 14 residues. The germline CDR1 and CDR2 sequences are MNHNY and SVGAGI (reference sequence). Trimming removed 5 bases at V and 7 bases at J, with 15 bases between. This CDR3 is CASSPGGPGNEQFF. The CDR3, as DNA: TGTGCCAGCAGTCCGGGGGGCCCGGGGAATGAGCAGTTCTTC.

This clone was counted a single time. At one end the junction does not follow the germline gene, possibly because of a read error. J is TRBJ2-3 and V is TRBV5-1; weak D call: TRBD1 (5 bases). The CDR3 loop spans 11 amino acids. Germline V lookup: CDR1 SGHRS, CDR2 YFSETQ. CDR3 coding DNA: TGCGCCAGCAGCTTGGAGGGCAGGGAACATTTT. Translating it yields CASSLEGREHF.

This clone was counted only a few times. This chain links TRBV7-2 with TRBJ1-2; D is possibly TRBD1 (5 bases). This CDR3 comprises 12 residues. In germline, CDR1 is SGHTA, CDR2 FQGNSA. The V gene lost 5 bases and the J gene lost 8 bases, with 12 bases spanning the gap. The CDR3, as DNA: TGTGCCAGCAGCCCCCGGGGACGAGGCTACACCTTC. Its protein is CASSPRGRGYTF.

Written as DNA, the CDR3 is TGTGCCAGCAGCATTCCCGGGAGGGAGACCCAGTACTTC. This gives the protein CASSIPGRETQYF. The rearrangement joins TRBV5-4 to TRBJ2-5, with 7 bases lining up with TRBD2. This CDR3 comprises 13 residues. Germline V gene lookup returns CDR1 SGHNT and CDR2 YYREEE (reference sequence). With 4 bases clipped from V and 5 bases from J, the junction kept 5 bases outside the gene matches.

The rearrangement joins TRBV6-6 to TRBJ1-5; D perhaps matches TRBD1 (6 bases). Trimming left V 7 bases short and J 3 bases short, with 13 bases between. The germline V gene encodes CDR1 MNHNY and CDR2 SVGAGI (reference sequence). This CDR3 has 14 amino acids. The CDR3 DNA reads TGTGCCAGCACCCCGCAGGGGTACAATCAGCCCCAGCATTTT. This translates into CASTPQGYNQPQHF.

V is TRBV4-1 and J is TRBJ2-5, with D possibly being TRBD2 (6 bases). This CDR3 is 15 amino acids long. V was trimmed by 4 bases and J by 1 base, leaving 13 bases between them. CDR1 is MGHRA and CDR2 is YSYEKL in the germline V gene. The CDR3 DNA is TGCGCCAGCAGCCTTGGGGCGGGGAGCCAAGAGACCCAGTACTTC. Translated, it gives CASSLGAGSQETQYF.

This clone was seen once. The J gene is TRBJ1-5, the V gene TRBV6-1; D not resolved. Trimming stripped 1 base from V and 7 bases from J, with 14 bases between. Germline V lookup: CDR1 MNHNS, CDR2 SASEGT. The CDR3 is 15 amino acids. This CDR3 is CASSEGALGYQPQHF. As DNA, the CDR3 is TGTGCCAGCAGTGAAGGGGCTTTGGGCTACCAGCCCCAGCATTTT.

A word on this clone: The sample has other DNA sequences that encode this CDR3 too. The gene calls are TRBV19 and TRBJ1-3; D gene ambiguous. The germline V gene has CDR1 LNHDA and CDR2 SQIVND (reference sequence). This CDR3 has 14 amino acids. V lost 3 bases and J 0 bases, leaving 6 bases between the germline ends. The DNA for the CDR3 is TGTGCCAGTAGTATCGGTGGCTCTGGAAACACCATATATTTT. It specifies CASSIGGSGNTIYF.

This clone was counted a single time. The CDR3 here is CASSPRGQGAYGYTF. In nucleotides, the CDR3 is TGTGCCAGCAGCCCCCGAGGGCAGGGGGCCTATGGCTACACCTTC. The gene calls are TRBV7-9 and TRBJ1-2; 8 nucleotides line up with TRBD1. The CDR3 length is 15 residues. The V gene's germline CDR1 is SEHNR and CDR2 FQNEAQ (reference sequence). Trimming at V came to 5 bases and at J to 4 bases, leaving 9 bases not matched to a gene.

The rearrangement links TRBV2 to TRBJ2-1; 9 nucleotides match TRBD2. Looked up from germline, CDR1 is SNHLY and CDR2 is FYNNEI. The ends lost 3 bases at V and 6 bases at J; junction bases unmatched: 3. The CDR3 has 14 residues. The CDR3 sequence: CASSDLAGFNEQFF. In nucleotides, the CDR3 is TGTGCCAGCAGTGATCTAGCGGGATTCAATGAGCAGTTCTTC.

The rearrangement links TRBV19 to TRBJ2-3; 7 nucleotides align to TRBD2. V dropped 9 bases and J dropped 1; count of bases not matched to a gene: 10. The germline V gene encodes CDR1 LNHDA and CDR2 SQIVND (reference sequence). This CDR3 is built from 15 residues. CDR3 protein: CASHKSGAGTDTQYF. The CDR3 bases are TGTGCCAGCCATAAAAGCGGGGCGGGCACAGATACGCAGTATTTT.

V is TRBV5-1 and J is TRBJ2-2, with 8 bases fitting TRBD1. Germline loops: CDR1 SGHRS, CDR2 YFSETQ. The J segment lost 3 bases and the V segment lost 6 bases, leaving 10 bases of the junction unmatched. The CDR3 is 16 amino acids. The CDR3 DNA sequence: TGCGCCAGCACCCCTCGACAGGGGTCCGACACCGGGGAGCTGTTTTTT. It codes for CASTPRQGSDTGELFF.

The chain recombines TRBV25-1 with TRBJ2-5; 11 nucleotides align to TRBD2. Germline CDR1 and CDR2: MGHDK and SYGVNS. Trimming at V came to 4 bases and at J to 3 bases, leaving 10 bases not matched to a gene. This CDR3 spans 17 amino acids. The CDR3 DNA is TGTGCCAGCAGTGTTGTCGTAGGGGGACTAGCGGAAGAGACCCAGTACTTC. Encoded protein: CASSVVVGGLAEETQYF.

V usage is TRBV28 and J usage is TRBJ1-1; no reliable D call. V shed 6 bases and J shed 6 bases, with 11 bases lying between them. CDR1 is MDHEN and CDR2 is SYDVKM in the germline V gene. This CDR3 has 12 residues. CDR3 protein: CASRQYSSEAFF. DNA of the CDR3: TGTGCCAGCAGACAATACAGTTCTGAAGCTTTCTTT.

The chain has TRBV30 and TRBJ1-2; 9 nucleotides agree with TRBD1. The CDR3 runs 12 residues. The J segment lost 12 bases and the V segment lost 2 bases, leaving 7 bases of the junction unmatched. Germline loops: CDR1 GTSNPN, CDR2 SVGIG (reference sequence). The CDR3 bases are TGTGCCTGGAGTTCTACCGGGACAGGGAACACCTTC. It encodes CAWSSTGTGNTF.